Included here is one TCR beta chain sequence, with context. The sample comes from a study of blood T cell repertoires in COVID-19. This CDR3 spans 15 amino acids. Per germline, CDR1 LGHNA and CDR2 YNFKEQ. The V and J ends lost 3 bases and 0 bases respectively, with 10 bases between them. TCRdb keeps only in-frame clones here, not all; method: immunoSEQ multiplex PCR. The repertoire holds fewer than 350,000 clones, with approximately 87% as singletons. The chain carries TRBV4-2 and TRBJ2-3, with D maybe TRBD1 (5 bases). The sample taken for sequencing was peripheral blood. The clonotype originates from a woman under 40 with COVID-19, enrolled during active disease. For the CDR3, the DNA is TGTGCCAGCAGCCAGCTTGGGGCAAGCACAGATACGCAGTATTTT. It is translated as CASSQLGASTDTQYF.